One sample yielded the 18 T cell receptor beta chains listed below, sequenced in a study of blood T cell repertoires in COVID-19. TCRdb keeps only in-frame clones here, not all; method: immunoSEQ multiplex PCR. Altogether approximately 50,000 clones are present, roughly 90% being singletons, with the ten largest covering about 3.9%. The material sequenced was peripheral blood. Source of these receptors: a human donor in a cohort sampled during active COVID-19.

The CDR3 spells CASSLGGLVSYEQYF. As DNA, the CDR3 is TGTGCCAGCAGTTTAGGCGGGTTAGTTTCCTACGAGCAGTACTTC. This chain joins TRBV28 and TRBJ2-7; tentative D call: TRBD2 (5 bases). Deletions cut 2 bases from V and 1 base from J, with 12 bases between. CDR3 length equals 15 residues. Germline V gene data show CDR1 as MDHEN and CDR2 as SYDVKM.

The CDR3 sequence is CSVAGVAEAFF. The CDR3 nucleotides are TGCAGCGTTGCGGGGGTAGCTGAAGCTTTCTTT. V gene TRBV29-1 combines with J gene TRBJ1-1; a weak D match, TRBD1 (5 bases). The CDR3 spans 11 residues. V was clipped by 4 bases and J by 6 bases, with 9 bases between them. Germline V lookup: CDR1 SQVTM, CDR2 ANQGSEA.

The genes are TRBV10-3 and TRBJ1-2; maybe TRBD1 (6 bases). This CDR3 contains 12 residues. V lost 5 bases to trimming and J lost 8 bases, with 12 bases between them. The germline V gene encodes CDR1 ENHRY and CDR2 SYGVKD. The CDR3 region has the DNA TGTGCCATCAGTCCCACAGGGAAGGGCTACACCTTC. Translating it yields CAISPTGKGYTF.

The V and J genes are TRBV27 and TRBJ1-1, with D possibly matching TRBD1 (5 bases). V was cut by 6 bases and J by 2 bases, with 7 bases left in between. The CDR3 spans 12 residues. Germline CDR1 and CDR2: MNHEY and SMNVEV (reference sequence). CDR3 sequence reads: CASRTGNTEAFF. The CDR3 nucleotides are TGTGCCAGCAGAACAGGTAACACTGAAGCTTTCTTT.

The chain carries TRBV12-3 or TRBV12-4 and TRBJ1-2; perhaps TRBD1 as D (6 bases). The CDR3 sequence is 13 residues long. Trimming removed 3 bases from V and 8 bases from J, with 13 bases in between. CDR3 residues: CASSFTRQDGYTF. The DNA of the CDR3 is TGTGCCAGCAGTTTCACCAGACAGGACGGCTACACCTTC.

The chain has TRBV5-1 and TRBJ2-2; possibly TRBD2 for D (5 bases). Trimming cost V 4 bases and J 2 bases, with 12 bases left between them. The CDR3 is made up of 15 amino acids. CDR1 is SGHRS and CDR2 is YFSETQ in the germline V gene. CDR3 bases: TGCGCCAGCAGCGATTTAGCGCCAAACACCGGGGAGCTGTTTTTT. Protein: CASSDLAPNTGELFF.

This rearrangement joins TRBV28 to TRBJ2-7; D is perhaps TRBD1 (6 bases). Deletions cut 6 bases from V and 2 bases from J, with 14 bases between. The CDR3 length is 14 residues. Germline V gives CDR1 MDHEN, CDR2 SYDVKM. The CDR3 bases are TGTGCCAGCAGGAAGGGACAAGTTCCCTACGAGCAGTACTTC. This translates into CASRKGQVPYEQYF. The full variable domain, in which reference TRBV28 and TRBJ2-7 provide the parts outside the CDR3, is DVKVTQSSRYLVKRTGEKVFLECVQDMDHENMFWYRQDPGLGLRLIYFSYDVKMKEKGDIPEGYSVSREKKERFSLILESASTNQTSMYLCASRKGQVPYEQYFGPGTRLTVT.

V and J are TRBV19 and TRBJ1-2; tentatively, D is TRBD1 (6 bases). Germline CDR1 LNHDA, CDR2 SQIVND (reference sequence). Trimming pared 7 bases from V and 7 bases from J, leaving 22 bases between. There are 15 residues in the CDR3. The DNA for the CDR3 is TGTGCCAGTACCCCAATGGGGGGGCAGGAGGGTGGCTACACCTTC. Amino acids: CASTPMGGQEGGYTF.

Here the CDR3 DNA reads TGCGCCAGCAGCCAAGAACGAGGGCGAGCTTTCTTT. This sequence encodes CASSQERGRAFF. This rearrangement joins TRBV4-1 to TRBJ1-1; D gene unclear. Germline CDR1 is MGHRA and CDR2 is YSYEKL. The V and J ends lost 0 bases and 10 bases respectively, with 9 bases between them. CDR3 length equals 12 residues.

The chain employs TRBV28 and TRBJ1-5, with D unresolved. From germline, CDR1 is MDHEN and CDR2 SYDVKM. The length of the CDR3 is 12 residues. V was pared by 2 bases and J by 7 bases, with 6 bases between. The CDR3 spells CASSLEWQPQHF. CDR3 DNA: TGTGCCAGCAGTTTAGAGTGGCAGCCCCAGCATTTT.

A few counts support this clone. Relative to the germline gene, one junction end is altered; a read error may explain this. The CDR3 DNA is TGTGCCTGGAGTTTAGGGACTGCGCACTTC. It specifies CAWSLGTAHF. V usage is TRBV30 and J usage is TRBJ2-7; D might be TRBD2 (6 bases). Per the germline V gene, CDR1 is GTSNPN and CDR2 is SVGIG (reference sequence). The length of the CDR3 is 10 residues.

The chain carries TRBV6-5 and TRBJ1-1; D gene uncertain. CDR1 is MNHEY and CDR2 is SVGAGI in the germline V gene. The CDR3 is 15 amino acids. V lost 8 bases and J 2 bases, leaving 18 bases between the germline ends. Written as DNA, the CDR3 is TGTGCCAGCGAGGTCTCCCTTTTTTCAAACACTGAAGCTTTCTTT. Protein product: CASEVSLFSNTEAFF.

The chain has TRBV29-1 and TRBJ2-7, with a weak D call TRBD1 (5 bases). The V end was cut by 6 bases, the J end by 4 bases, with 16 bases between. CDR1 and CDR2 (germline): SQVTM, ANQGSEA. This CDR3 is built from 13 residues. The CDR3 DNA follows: TGCAGCGTGATCCAGGGATATAGTTACGAGCAGTACTTC. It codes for CSVIQGYSYEQYF.

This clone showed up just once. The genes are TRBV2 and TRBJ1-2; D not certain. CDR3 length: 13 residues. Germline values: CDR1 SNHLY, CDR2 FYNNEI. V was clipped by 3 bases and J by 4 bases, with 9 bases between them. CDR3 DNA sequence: TGTGCCAGCAGTGACCAGGCGACCTATGGCTACACCTTC. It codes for CASSDQATYGYTF. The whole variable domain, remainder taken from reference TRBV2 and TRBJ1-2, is EPEVTQTPSHQVTQMGQEVILRCVPISNHLYFYWYRQILGQKVEFLVSFYNNEISEKSEIFDDQFSVERPDGSNFTLKIRSTKLEDSAMYFCASSDQATYGYTFGSGTRLTVV.

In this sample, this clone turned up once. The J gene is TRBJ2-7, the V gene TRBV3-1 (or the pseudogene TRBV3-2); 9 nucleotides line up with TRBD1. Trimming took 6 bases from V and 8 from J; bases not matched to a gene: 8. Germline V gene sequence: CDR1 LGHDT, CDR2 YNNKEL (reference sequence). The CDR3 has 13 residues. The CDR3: CASSLGQGTKQYF. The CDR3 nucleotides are TGTGCCAGCAGTCTGGGACAGGGCACGAAGCAGTACTTC.

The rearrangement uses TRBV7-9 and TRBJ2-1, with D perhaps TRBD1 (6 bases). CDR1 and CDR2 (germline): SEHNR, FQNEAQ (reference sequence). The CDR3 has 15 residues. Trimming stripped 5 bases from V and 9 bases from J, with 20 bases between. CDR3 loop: CASSQGQTKKGEQFF. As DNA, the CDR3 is TGTGCCAGCAGCCAGGGACAAACGAAGAAGGGTGAGCAGTTCTTC.

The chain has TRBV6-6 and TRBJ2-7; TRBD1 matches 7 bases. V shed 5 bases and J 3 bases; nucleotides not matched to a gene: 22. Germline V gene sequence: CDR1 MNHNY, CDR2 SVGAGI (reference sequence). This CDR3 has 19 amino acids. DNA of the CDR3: TGTGCCAGCAGTCTCCGGACAGGCTGGGAAACGTCGATTTACTACGAGCAGTACTTC. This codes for CASSLRTGWETSIYYEQYF.

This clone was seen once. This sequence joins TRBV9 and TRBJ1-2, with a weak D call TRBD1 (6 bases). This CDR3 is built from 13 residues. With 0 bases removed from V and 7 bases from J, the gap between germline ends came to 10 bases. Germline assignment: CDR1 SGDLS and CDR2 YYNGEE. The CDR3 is CASSVDRVGGYTF. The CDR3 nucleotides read TGTGCCAGCAGCGTAGACAGGGTCGGTGGCTACACCTTC.